This entry is about one T cell receptor beta chain. What it binds is not known. TCRdb processed the RT-PCR reads anew with MiXCR; each CDR3 protein has one entry. The data contain around 650,000 distinct CDR3 sequences, 15% to 19% of them singletons. This record belongs to a study of response to subunit inactivated influenza vaccine. The study, taken as a whole, reports: Authors suggested each seasonal flu vaccination may recruit only limited numbers of new T cells.

The CDR3 is 13 amino acids. Losses at the gene ends were 8 bases for V and 5 bases for J; bases not matched to a gene: 6. Germline lookup yields CDR1 MDHEN and CDR2 SYDVKM. The rearrangement joins TRBV28 to TRBJ2-1; 7 nucleotides match TRBD2. This receptor was identified in a man aged 45-60 years who received an inactivated influenza vaccine. The sample consisted of PBMCs from blood, taken about 12 days after vaccination. The CDR3 DNA reads as TGTGCCAGCGACGGACTAGTGCACAATGAGCAGTTCTTC. Translated: CASDGLVHNEQFF.